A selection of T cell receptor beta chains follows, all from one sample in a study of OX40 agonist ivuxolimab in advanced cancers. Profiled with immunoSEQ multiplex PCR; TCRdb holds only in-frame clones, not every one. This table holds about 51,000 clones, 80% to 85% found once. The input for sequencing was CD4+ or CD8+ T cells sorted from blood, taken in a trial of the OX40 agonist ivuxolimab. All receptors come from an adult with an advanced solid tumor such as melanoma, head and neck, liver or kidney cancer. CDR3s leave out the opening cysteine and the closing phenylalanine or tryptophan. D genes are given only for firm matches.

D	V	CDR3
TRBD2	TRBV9	ASSALAGGPRDEQF
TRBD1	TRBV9	ASSVVERGREQF
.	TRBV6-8	ASGNNTEAF
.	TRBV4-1	ASSQLMPNPEAF
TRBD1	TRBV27	ASSIVGQDDLPLH
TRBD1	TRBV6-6	ASSFTGQGTGEQY
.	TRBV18	ASSPTLGKTEAF
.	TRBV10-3	AISDGRSYSNQPQH
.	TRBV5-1	ASSLDTYEQY
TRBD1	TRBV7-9	ASSLVGTGSTGELF
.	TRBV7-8	ASSLWGGGNSPLH
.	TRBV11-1	ASSLGALRFDEQF
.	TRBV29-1	SGQDRGREQY
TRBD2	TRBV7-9	ASSFTAGGPMETQY
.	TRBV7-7	ASSPTRDKWGTIY
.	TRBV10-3	AISEETVWHSGANVLT
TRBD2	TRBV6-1	ASSEVGRDYEQY
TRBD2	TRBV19	ASSTPGLAGGADTQY
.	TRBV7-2	ASRSPGTSNSPLH
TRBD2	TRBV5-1	ASSSGTSGGLFQTQY
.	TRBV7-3	ASSLDQGSTEAF
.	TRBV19	ASSIRVALNTGELF
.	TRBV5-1	ASSLESASYNEQF
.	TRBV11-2	ASSLGLGPDTQY
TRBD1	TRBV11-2	ASSLDRGYGYT
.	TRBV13	ASSTRQDRTDTQY
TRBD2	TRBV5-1	ASSATSGGTDTQY
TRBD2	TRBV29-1	SVEKAGGRGETQY
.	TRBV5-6	ASSLVQPLGNTGELF
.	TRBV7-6	ASSFSGNPLANEKLF
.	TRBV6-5	ASSSYAGVNTEAF
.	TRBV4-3	ASSQDHSGSPLH
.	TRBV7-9	ASSVQGLANYGYT
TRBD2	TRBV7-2	ASSLAQGGGRYNEQF
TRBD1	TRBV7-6	ASSPWTGTVGNQPQH
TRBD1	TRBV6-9	ASSSDRVTNGYT
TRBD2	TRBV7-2	ASSPHGTTTDTQY
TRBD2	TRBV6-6	ASSYWTSGGTGELF
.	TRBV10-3	AISEWGTEAF
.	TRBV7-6	ASSFSWGRTEAF
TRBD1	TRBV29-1	SVGTGVNYGYT
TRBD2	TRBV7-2	ASSNSGGRAYEQY
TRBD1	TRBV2	ASSSGQGWSNQPQH
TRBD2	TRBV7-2	ASSRASGGAGVETQY
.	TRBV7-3	ASSLSRGGQPQH
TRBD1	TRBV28	ASSLDPGTVQETQY
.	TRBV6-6	ASNSGDFPGTDTQY
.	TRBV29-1	SVEHGRDEKLF
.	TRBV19	ASRDRDSNQPQH
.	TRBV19	ASSMEGSRNEQF